The next 16 T cell receptor beta chains were all read from a single sample in a study of Ad26.COV2.S vaccination and SARS-CoV-2 variants. Regarding treatment: over 15 received Ad26.COV2.S at low or high dose, single or two shots; several received placebo; per-sample allocation not given. Specimen acquisition occurred on day 63 following the initial vaccine or placebo injection. Sequencing used immunoSEQ multiplex PCR; TCRdb keeps in-frame clones, though not all of them. Of about 500,000 clones listed, about nine tenths are singletons. The sequenced sample was peripheral blood, obtained in a trial of Ad26.COV2.S vaccine versus placebo. The receptors stem from a person between 18 and 65 years old who received the Ad26.COV2.S COVID-19 vaccine or a placebo.

This clone was observed a single time. The chain recombines TRBV7-2 with TRBJ1-4; D unclear. Between the trimmed V and J ends, which lost 1 base and 9 bases, there was a span of 12 bases. The CDR3 contains 14 residues. Per the germline V gene, CDR1 is SGHTA and CDR2 is FQGNSA. In nucleotides, the CDR3 is TGTGCCAGCAGCTTAGGTGGGGATGTAAAAAAACTGTTTTTT. Translation gives CASSLGGDVKKLFF.

The chain has TRBV20-1 and TRBJ2-3; D gene uncertain. CDR3 length: 11 residues. Germline V gives CDR1 DFQATT, CDR2 SNEGSKA (reference sequence). V shed 6 bases and J shed 6 bases, with 10 bases lying between them. The CDR3 is CSARRGDTQYF. CDR3 DNA: TGCAGTGCAAGACGTGGGGATACGCAGTATTTT.

The chain couples TRBV19 to TRBJ1-5, with a possible D match to TRBD1 (5 bases). V was pared by 8 bases and J by 0 bases, with 20 bases between. Germline loops: CDR1 LNHDA, CDR2 SQIVND (reference sequence). The CDR3 runs to 17 residues. This chain's CDR3 is CASGYRGRRYSNQPQHF. The CDR3 nucleotides are TGTGCCAGTGGCTATCGGGGCAGGCGATATAGCAATCAGCCCCAGCATTTT.

The rearrangement links TRBV6-2 or TRBV6-3 to TRBJ1-4, with 7 positions matching TRBD1. The V and J ends lost 2 bases and 0 bases, in that order; junction bases with no gene match: 3. Germline V gene lookup returns CDR1 MNHEY and CDR2 SVGEGT. This CDR3 is built from 16 residues. CDR3 loop: CASSYGGTATNEKLFF. For the CDR3, the DNA is TGTGCCAGCAGTTACGGCGGGACAGCAACTAATGAAAAACTGTTTTTT.

This clone showed up just once. The chain employs TRBV9 and TRBJ2-7, with D maybe TRBD1 (5 bases). The CDR3 has 15 amino acids. Trimming stripped 3 bases from V and 2 bases from J, with 15 bases between. Germline values: CDR1 SGDLS, CDR2 YYNGEE. The CDR3 DNA sequence: TGTGCCAGCAGCGCAGGTACAGGTGGCCCCTACGAGCAGTACTTC. Amino acids: CASSAGTGGPYEQYF.

This clone appeared a single time. The chain carries TRBV6-2 or TRBV6-3 and TRBJ2-1, with no clear D. V was trimmed by 5 bases and J by 0 bases, leaving 17 bases between them. CDR3 length: 17 amino acids. Germline lookup yields CDR1 MNHEY and CDR2 SVGEGT. The CDR3 DNA reads as TGTGCCAGCAGTACCTCGCCACCTTGGGGCTCCTACAATGAGCAGTTCTTC. Amino acid sequence: CASSTSPPWGSYNEQFF.

As regards this clone: A read error may account for a junction end that differs from germline. The chain is built from TRBV7-9 and TRBJ1-6; unclear D gene. The length of the CDR3 is 12 residues. Germline loops: CDR1 SEHNR, CDR2 FQNEAQ (reference sequence). The CDR3 reads CASRRENSPLHF. The CDR3 DNA is TGTGCCAGCAGGCGGGAGAATTCGCCCCTCCACTTT.

This clone appeared a single time. The V call is TRBV3-1 (or the pseudogene TRBV3-2), the J call TRBJ1-1; D gene unclear. Germline CDR1 and CDR2: LGHDT and YNNKEL (reference sequence). CDR3 length equals 18 residues. Trimming took 0 bases from V and 0 from J, leaving 17 bases between them. Here the CDR3 DNA reads TGTGCCAGCAGCCAAGATCTGAGGAAAATGGCCCTGAACACTGAAGCTTTCTTT. This gives the protein CASSQDLRKMALNTEAFF.

The rearrangement links TRBV9 to TRBJ2-7; no clear D gene. Looked up from germline, CDR1 is SGDLS and CDR2 is YYNGEE. Trimming left V 0 bases short and J 2 bases short, with 9 bases between. The CDR3 is made up of 14 amino acids. The CDR3 is CASSVAVSTYEQYF. The CDR3 bases are TGTGCCAGCAGCGTAGCAGTTTCAACCTACGAGCAGTACTTC.

The gene calls are TRBV24-1 and TRBJ2-2; 7 positions match TRBD1. Per the germline V gene, CDR1 is KGHDR and CDR2 is SFDVKD. The CDR3 is 16 residues long. V lost 6 bases and J lost 1; bases outside the gene matches: 7. The CDR3 sequence is CATSHTGTVNTGELFF. CDR3 bases: TGTGCCACCAGTCACACCGGGACAGTGAACACCGGGGAGCTGTTTTTT.

CDR3 residues: CASSQDGYSYNEQFF. The CDR3 coding sequence is TGTGCCAGCAGCCAAGACGGGTACTCCTACAATGAGCAGTTCTTC. This rearrangement joins TRBV3-1 (or the pseudogene TRBV3-2) to TRBJ2-1; D is ambiguous. Trimming pared 0 bases from V and 0 bases from J, leaving 6 bases between. The V gene's germline CDR1 is LGHDT and CDR2 YNNKEL (reference sequence). The CDR3 spans 15 residues.

V gene TRBV11-1 combines with J gene TRBJ2-7, with D possibly being TRBD1 (6 bases). The CDR3 is made up of 15 amino acids. Germline lookup yields CDR1 SGHAT and CDR2 FQDESV (reference sequence). With 0 bases removed from V and 2 bases from J, the gap between germline ends came to 11 bases. This CDR3 reads CASSLALAGAYEQYF. CDR3 bases: TGTGCCAGCAGCTTAGCGCTGGCAGGGGCCTACGAGCAGTACTTC.

This clone is a singleton in its sample. The chain couples TRBV14 to TRBJ2-5, with 7 bases identical to TRBD2. There are 15 residues in the CDR3. Germline V gene lookup returns CDR1 SGHDN and CDR2 FVKESK. J gave up 4 bases and V 4 bases, and 9 bases lay outside the gene matches. CDR3 in DNA: TGTGCCAGCAGCCCAAGCGGGGCTAGCGGAGAGACCCAGTACTTC. Amino acid sequence: CASSPSGASGETQYF. Full variable domain (missing parts from reference TRBV14 and TRBJ2-5): EAGVTQFPSHSVIEKGQTVTLRCDPISGHDNLYWYRRVMGKEIKFLLHFVKESKQDESGMPNNRFLAERTGGTYSTLKVQPAELEDSGVYFCASSPSGASGETQYFGPGTRLLVL.

The gene calls are TRBV28 and TRBJ2-7, with 8 bases aligning to TRBD1. There are 14 residues in the CDR3. Losses at the gene ends were 5 bases for V and 7 bases for J; bases not matched to a gene: 10. In germline, CDR1 is MDHEN, CDR2 SYDVKM. In DNA, the CDR3 is TGTGCCAGCAGTAAACCGGGACAGGCCGTGGAGCAGTACTTC. Encoded protein: CASSKPGQAVEQYF.

A single count supports this clone. V gene TRBV4-3 combines with J gene TRBJ2-3; perhaps D is TRBD1 or TRBD2 (5 bases each). The CDR3 is made up of 16 amino acids. V dropped 0 bases and J dropped 2 bases, with 12 bases sitting between them. Germline loops: CDR1 LGHNA, CDR2 YSLEER. The CDR3 spells CASSQEGTTNTDTQYF. As DNA, the CDR3 is TGCGCCAGCAGCCAAGAAGGGACGACCAACACAGATACGCAGTATTTT.

This clone occurred a few times. The V call is TRBV2, the J call TRBJ2-7; weak D call: TRBD1 (6 bases). The germline V gene encodes CDR1 SNHLY and CDR2 FYNNEI. The V and J ends lost 9 bases and 0 bases respectively, with 15 bases between them. The CDR3 is 14 amino acids. This CDR3 is CASTGPDSSYEQYF. CDR3 bases: TGTGCCAGTACAGGCCCGGACAGCTCCTACGAGCAGTACTTC.